A selection of T cell receptor beta chains follows, all from one sample in a study of blood T cell repertoires in COVID-19. Data came from immunoSEQ multiplex PCR; TCRdb stores just in-frame clones and leaves some out. The data contain tens of thousands of clones, around three quarters of them singletons. Sequenced sample: peripheral blood. The receptor source for this set is a human donor in a cohort sampled during active COVID-19. Each CDR3 is given with its conserved first and last residue. A D gene is named only where the DNA matches it firmly. Size is stated for part of the rows, as once, few or many counts, or as a class when the clone is expanded.

. . TRBJ2-2 TRBV2 TGTGCCAGCAAGGCAGGGCCGAACACCGGGGAGCTGTTTTTT CASKAGPNTGELFF
once . TRBJ1-1 TRBV28 TGTGCCAGCAGTTTATATGCAGAATTGAACACTGAAGCTTTCTTT CASSLYAELNTEAFF
once TRBD1 TRBJ1-2 TRBV7-9 TGTGCCAGCAGGAATGGATTCGGACAGGGTAATTATGGCTACACCTTC CASRNGFGQGNYGYTF
. . TRBJ2-1 TRBV27 TGTGCCAGCAGTTTAGGGGGGGCGGGAGAGCAGTTCTTC CASSLGGAGEQFF
. TRBD1 TRBJ1-4 TRBV7-8 TGTGCCAGCAGCCCATGGACAGGGGCTAATGAAAAACTGTTTTTT CASSPWTGANEKLFF
. TRBD1 TRBJ1-1 TRBV19 TGTGCCAGTAGTTCGAGACAGGGGTGGTTCACTGAAGCTTTCTTT CASSSRQGWFTEAFF
. TRBD1 TRBJ1-4 TRBV5-1 TGCGCCAGCAGCTTGGAAGGGACAGGGACTGAAAAACTGTTTTTT CASSLEGTGTEKLFF
. . TRBJ1-4 TRBV5-1 TGCGCCAGCAGCACCGGGACACCGCTTGAGGAACTGTTTTTT CASSTGTPLEELFF
. TRBD1 TRBJ2-5 TRBV12-5 TGTGCTAGTGGTTTGGTACTCGGACAGGGTCGGCCGGAGACCCAGTACTTC CASGLVLGQGRPETQYF
. TRBD2 TRBJ2-1 TRBV10-1 TGCGCCAGCAGGGAGAACGCTAGCGGGAGTAGGTCCTACAATGAGCAGTTCTTC CASRENASGSRSYNEQFF
. TRBD2 TRBJ2-1 TRBV9 TGTGCCAGCAGCGCACTAGCGGGAGAATTAAATGAGCAGTTCTTC CASSALAGELNEQFF
once TRBD1 TRBJ2-3 TRBV5-5 TGTGCCAGCAGCTCCCCCGGACAGGGTGCGAGGGGTACAGATACGCAGTATTTT CASSSPGQGARGTDTQYF
once TRBD1 TRBJ1-1 TRBV15 TGTGCCACCAGCAGATCAGGGGGCCCTGAAGCTTTCTTT CATSRSGGPEAFF
once TRBD1 TRBJ1-2 TRBV29-1 TGCAGCGTTGATGGGACAGGGGGCGATGACTATGGCTACACCTTC CSVDGTGGDDYGYTF
. TRBD1 TRBJ2-3 TRBV5-6 TGTGCCAGCAGCTTCCTGGACAGGGAAGTCACAGATACGCAGTATTTT CASSFLDREVTDTQYF
once TRBD1 TRBJ2-1 TRBV6-2/TRBV6-3 TGTGCCAGCAGCCTTTACCACGACAGGGGCAATGAGCAGTTCTTC CASSLYHDRGNEQFF
. TRBD1 TRBJ1-2 TRBV10-3 TGTGCCATCAGTGAAGGGACAGGGGGTCTCGGATCGGGTGGCTACACCTTC CAISEGTGGLGSGGYTF
. TRBD1 TRBJ1-1 TRBV15 TGTGCCACCAGCAGAGATGGGGAAAACAGGGGGCCTGAAGCTTTCTTT CATSRDGENRGPEAFF
. . TRBJ2-7 TRBV24-1 TGTGCCACCAGTGATTCCCGGGGTAGGGACGAGCAGTACTTC CATSDSRGRDEQYF
. TRBD2 TRBJ2-7 TRBV5-1 TGCGCCAGCAGCGTGGGACTAGCGGGAGGCGAGCAGTACTTC CASSVGLAGGEQYF
. TRBD2 TRBJ2-5 TRBV6-2/TRBV6-3 TGTGCCAGCAGCTCAAACGGCGGGAGGGGAGAGACCCAGTACTTC CASSSNGGRGETQYF
. . TRBJ2-1 TRBV10-1 TGCGCCAGCAGTGAGTCGGGAGTGTACAATGAGCAGTTCTTC CASSESGVYNEQFF
few . TRBJ1-4 TRBV4-3 TGCGCCAGCAGCCCTTGGGCAGGGGCTAATGAAAAACTGTTTTTT CASSPWAGANEKLFF
. . TRBJ2-3 TRBV27 TGTGCCAGCAGACCACAGGGGAGGCAAGATACGCAGTATTTT CASRPQGRQDTQYF